Listed below are T cell receptor beta chains from one sample, sequenced in a study of blood T cell repertoires in COVID-19. Profiled with immunoSEQ multiplex PCR; TCRdb holds only in-frame clones, not every one. In the table there are approximately 380,000 clones, 88% of which are singletons. Sequenced sample: PBMCs or T cells enriched from blood (not recorded which). These receptors all stem from a woman under 30 who had recovered from COVID-19. Each CDR3 is given with its conserved first and last residue. A D gene is named only where the DNA matches it firmly. A row's size may be missing; if present it is once, few, many or a size class.

TRBJ1-2,TRBD1,TRBV29-1,.,TGCAGCGTTCCTGCCCAAGACAGGGACTCCTATGGCTACACCTTC,CSVPAQDRDSYGYTF
TRBJ2-3,TRBD2,TRBV29-1,.,TGCAGCGTTTACGGGGGGAGAGATACGCAGTATTTT,CSVYGGRDTQYF
TRBJ1-5,.,TRBV7-2,.,TGTGCCAGCGGGGACACTATTAGCAATCAGCCCCAGCATTTT,CASGDTISNQPQHF
TRBJ1-2,.,TRBV28,.,TGTGCCAGCAGTTTTCACCCTGGGGACTCAGCTAACTATGGCTACACCTTC,CASSFHPGDSANYGYTF
TRBJ1-4,.,TRBV6-5,.,TGTGCCAGCAGTTCCCGGACACCCAAGACTGAAAAACTGTTTTTT,CASSSRTPKTEKLFF
TRBJ1-1,TRBD1,TRBV7-6,.,TGTGCCAGCAGCTTAACGACAGGGGGTTCGAACACTGAAGCTTTCTTT,CASSLTTGGSNTEAFF
TRBJ2-1,TRBD2,TRBV7-9,.,TGTGCCAGCAGCTCGGGACTAGGTAACAATGAGCAGTTCTTC,CASSSGLGNNEQFF
TRBJ2-3,.,TRBV5-1,.,TGCGCCAGCAGCCTGGCAGGGTACACAGATACGCAGTATTTT,CASSLAGYTDTQYF
TRBJ2-3,.,TRBV19,.,TGTGCCAGTAGTATAGAGGGGGCAGCCACAGATACGCAGTATTTT,CASSIEGAATDTQYF
TRBJ2-3,TRBD2,TRBV7-6,.,TGTGCCAGCAGCCCCGGACTAGCGGGGACGACAGATACGCAGTATTTT,CASSPGLAGTTDTQYF
TRBJ1-3,.,TRBV7-9,.,TGTGCCAGCACCAACGCCGGTTACTCTGGAAACACCATATATTTT,CASTNAGYSGNTIYF
TRBJ1-4,TRBD1,TRBV4-1,.,TGCGCCAGCAGCCAGGGGACAGGGGGCGATGGTGAAAAACTGTTTTTT,CASSQGTGGDGEKLFF
TRBJ2-7,.,TRBV24-1,.,TGTGCCACCAGTGATGGGTCTGCGGGCTACGAGCAGTACTTC,CATSDGSAGYEQYF
TRBJ1-5,.,TRBV6-5,.,TGTGCCAGCAGGCCTACAGGGCGAGGCAATCAGCCCCAGCATTTT,CASRPTGRGNQPQHF
TRBJ1-1,TRBD1,TRBV5-1,.,TGCGCCAGCAGCCCACGGACAGGGGAGAACACTGAAGCTTTCTTT,CASSPRTGENTEAFF
TRBJ1-1,.,TRBV2,.,TGTGCCAGCAGTGACCCGGTCGGGAACACTGAAGCTTTCTTT,CASSDPVGNTEAFF
TRBJ2-5,TRBD2,TRBV11-3,.,TGTGCCAGCAGTTATACTAGCGGGGGATTCCAAGAGACCCAGTACTTC,CASSYTSGGFQETQYF
TRBJ1-6,.,TRBV6-5,.,TGTGCCTCCAGAAAGGGAGACACCCTCCACTTT,CASRKGDTLHF
TRBJ1-1,.,TRBV20-1,.,TGCAGTGCTAGTCCGCGGGAGGGCACTGAAGCTTTCTTT,CSASPREGTEAFF
TRBJ1-5,.,TRBV30,.,TGTGCCTGGAGTCGGGACTCCGGAGATCAGCCCCAGCATTTT,CAWSRDSGDQPQHF
TRBJ2-3,TRBD2,TRBV18,.,TGTGCCAGCTCCGCACCGGGGGGGAGACTAGCGGCCACAGATACGCAGTATTTT,CASSAPGGRLAATDTQYF
TRBJ1-6,.,TRBV6-1,.,TGTGCCAGCAGTGAGAGGCAGAGCTCCTATAATTCACCCCTCCACTTT,CASSERQSSYNSPLHF
TRBJ2-2,.,TRBV6-4,.,TGTGCCAGCAGTGAAGCCAGGTTCGGGGAGCTGTTTTTT,CASSEARFGELFF
TRBJ2-4,TRBD1,TRBV6-8,.,TGTGCCAGCATACACGAGGGCCCGGGACAGATCTTAGCCAAAAACATTCAGTACTTC,CASIHEGPGQILAKNIQYF
TRBJ1-2,TRBD1,TRBV5-6,many,TGTGCCAGCAGCCTATACCGGGACAGGGTCGGGTACACCTTC,CASSLYRDRVGYTF
TRBJ1-4,.,TRBV6-2/TRBV6-3,.,TGTGCCAGCAGTTACGGATGGAGAAAAGGTGCAACTAATGAAAAACTGTTTTTT,CASSYGWRKGATNEKLFF
TRBJ1-1,TRBD1,TRBV4-1,few,TGCGCCAGCAGCCAAGGACAGGGATGGACTGAAGCTTTCTTT,CASSQGQGWTEAFF
TRBJ1-6,.,TRBV4-3,.,TGCGCCAGCAGCCGGCGAGGGGGAAGCTCCTATAATTCACCCCTCCACTTT,CASSRRGGSSYNSPLHF
TRBJ2-4,.,TRBV6-6,.,TGTGCCAGCAGCCCGAACGGGGTCGGCATTCAGTACTTC,CASSPNGVGIQYF
TRBJ2-3,.,TRBV5-1,.,TGCGCCAGCAGCTTGGGCGCAGATACGCAGTATTTT,CASSLGADTQYF